This T cell receptor (beta chain) was identified in a study of cytomegalovirus exposure and HLA in healthy donors. Study outcomes and limitations: It emerged from a later analysis that several of the most significant clusters appeared to be linked to common viral pathogens. Among the CMV-associated chains, a few were confirmed in vitro as specific for CMV antigens. It is likely that the observed cluster of highly shared sequence variants was a sequencing artifact.

Both 60 Vbeta primers and 13 Jbeta primers went into the PCR. The repertoire was sequenced with immunoSEQ multiplex PCR; TCRdb's copy has only in-frame clones and lacks some. Found here are fewer than 150,000 clones, 77% of them singletons; the top ten hold 3.5% to 4%. CDR1 is GTSNPN and CDR2 is SVGIG in the germline V gene (reference sequence). V gave up 4 bases and J gave up 5 bases, with 8 bases separating them. The length of the CDR3 is 11 residues. In its sample, this clone was seen a few times. Its target is not known. The sequence derives from a human donor in good health. The sequenced sample consisted of PBMCs. V is TRBV30 and J is TRBJ1-1; weak D call: TRBD1 (6 bases). CDR3 amino acids: CAWTRGTEAFF. The DNA for the CDR3 is TGTGCCTGGACAAGGGGGACTGAAGCTTTCTTT.